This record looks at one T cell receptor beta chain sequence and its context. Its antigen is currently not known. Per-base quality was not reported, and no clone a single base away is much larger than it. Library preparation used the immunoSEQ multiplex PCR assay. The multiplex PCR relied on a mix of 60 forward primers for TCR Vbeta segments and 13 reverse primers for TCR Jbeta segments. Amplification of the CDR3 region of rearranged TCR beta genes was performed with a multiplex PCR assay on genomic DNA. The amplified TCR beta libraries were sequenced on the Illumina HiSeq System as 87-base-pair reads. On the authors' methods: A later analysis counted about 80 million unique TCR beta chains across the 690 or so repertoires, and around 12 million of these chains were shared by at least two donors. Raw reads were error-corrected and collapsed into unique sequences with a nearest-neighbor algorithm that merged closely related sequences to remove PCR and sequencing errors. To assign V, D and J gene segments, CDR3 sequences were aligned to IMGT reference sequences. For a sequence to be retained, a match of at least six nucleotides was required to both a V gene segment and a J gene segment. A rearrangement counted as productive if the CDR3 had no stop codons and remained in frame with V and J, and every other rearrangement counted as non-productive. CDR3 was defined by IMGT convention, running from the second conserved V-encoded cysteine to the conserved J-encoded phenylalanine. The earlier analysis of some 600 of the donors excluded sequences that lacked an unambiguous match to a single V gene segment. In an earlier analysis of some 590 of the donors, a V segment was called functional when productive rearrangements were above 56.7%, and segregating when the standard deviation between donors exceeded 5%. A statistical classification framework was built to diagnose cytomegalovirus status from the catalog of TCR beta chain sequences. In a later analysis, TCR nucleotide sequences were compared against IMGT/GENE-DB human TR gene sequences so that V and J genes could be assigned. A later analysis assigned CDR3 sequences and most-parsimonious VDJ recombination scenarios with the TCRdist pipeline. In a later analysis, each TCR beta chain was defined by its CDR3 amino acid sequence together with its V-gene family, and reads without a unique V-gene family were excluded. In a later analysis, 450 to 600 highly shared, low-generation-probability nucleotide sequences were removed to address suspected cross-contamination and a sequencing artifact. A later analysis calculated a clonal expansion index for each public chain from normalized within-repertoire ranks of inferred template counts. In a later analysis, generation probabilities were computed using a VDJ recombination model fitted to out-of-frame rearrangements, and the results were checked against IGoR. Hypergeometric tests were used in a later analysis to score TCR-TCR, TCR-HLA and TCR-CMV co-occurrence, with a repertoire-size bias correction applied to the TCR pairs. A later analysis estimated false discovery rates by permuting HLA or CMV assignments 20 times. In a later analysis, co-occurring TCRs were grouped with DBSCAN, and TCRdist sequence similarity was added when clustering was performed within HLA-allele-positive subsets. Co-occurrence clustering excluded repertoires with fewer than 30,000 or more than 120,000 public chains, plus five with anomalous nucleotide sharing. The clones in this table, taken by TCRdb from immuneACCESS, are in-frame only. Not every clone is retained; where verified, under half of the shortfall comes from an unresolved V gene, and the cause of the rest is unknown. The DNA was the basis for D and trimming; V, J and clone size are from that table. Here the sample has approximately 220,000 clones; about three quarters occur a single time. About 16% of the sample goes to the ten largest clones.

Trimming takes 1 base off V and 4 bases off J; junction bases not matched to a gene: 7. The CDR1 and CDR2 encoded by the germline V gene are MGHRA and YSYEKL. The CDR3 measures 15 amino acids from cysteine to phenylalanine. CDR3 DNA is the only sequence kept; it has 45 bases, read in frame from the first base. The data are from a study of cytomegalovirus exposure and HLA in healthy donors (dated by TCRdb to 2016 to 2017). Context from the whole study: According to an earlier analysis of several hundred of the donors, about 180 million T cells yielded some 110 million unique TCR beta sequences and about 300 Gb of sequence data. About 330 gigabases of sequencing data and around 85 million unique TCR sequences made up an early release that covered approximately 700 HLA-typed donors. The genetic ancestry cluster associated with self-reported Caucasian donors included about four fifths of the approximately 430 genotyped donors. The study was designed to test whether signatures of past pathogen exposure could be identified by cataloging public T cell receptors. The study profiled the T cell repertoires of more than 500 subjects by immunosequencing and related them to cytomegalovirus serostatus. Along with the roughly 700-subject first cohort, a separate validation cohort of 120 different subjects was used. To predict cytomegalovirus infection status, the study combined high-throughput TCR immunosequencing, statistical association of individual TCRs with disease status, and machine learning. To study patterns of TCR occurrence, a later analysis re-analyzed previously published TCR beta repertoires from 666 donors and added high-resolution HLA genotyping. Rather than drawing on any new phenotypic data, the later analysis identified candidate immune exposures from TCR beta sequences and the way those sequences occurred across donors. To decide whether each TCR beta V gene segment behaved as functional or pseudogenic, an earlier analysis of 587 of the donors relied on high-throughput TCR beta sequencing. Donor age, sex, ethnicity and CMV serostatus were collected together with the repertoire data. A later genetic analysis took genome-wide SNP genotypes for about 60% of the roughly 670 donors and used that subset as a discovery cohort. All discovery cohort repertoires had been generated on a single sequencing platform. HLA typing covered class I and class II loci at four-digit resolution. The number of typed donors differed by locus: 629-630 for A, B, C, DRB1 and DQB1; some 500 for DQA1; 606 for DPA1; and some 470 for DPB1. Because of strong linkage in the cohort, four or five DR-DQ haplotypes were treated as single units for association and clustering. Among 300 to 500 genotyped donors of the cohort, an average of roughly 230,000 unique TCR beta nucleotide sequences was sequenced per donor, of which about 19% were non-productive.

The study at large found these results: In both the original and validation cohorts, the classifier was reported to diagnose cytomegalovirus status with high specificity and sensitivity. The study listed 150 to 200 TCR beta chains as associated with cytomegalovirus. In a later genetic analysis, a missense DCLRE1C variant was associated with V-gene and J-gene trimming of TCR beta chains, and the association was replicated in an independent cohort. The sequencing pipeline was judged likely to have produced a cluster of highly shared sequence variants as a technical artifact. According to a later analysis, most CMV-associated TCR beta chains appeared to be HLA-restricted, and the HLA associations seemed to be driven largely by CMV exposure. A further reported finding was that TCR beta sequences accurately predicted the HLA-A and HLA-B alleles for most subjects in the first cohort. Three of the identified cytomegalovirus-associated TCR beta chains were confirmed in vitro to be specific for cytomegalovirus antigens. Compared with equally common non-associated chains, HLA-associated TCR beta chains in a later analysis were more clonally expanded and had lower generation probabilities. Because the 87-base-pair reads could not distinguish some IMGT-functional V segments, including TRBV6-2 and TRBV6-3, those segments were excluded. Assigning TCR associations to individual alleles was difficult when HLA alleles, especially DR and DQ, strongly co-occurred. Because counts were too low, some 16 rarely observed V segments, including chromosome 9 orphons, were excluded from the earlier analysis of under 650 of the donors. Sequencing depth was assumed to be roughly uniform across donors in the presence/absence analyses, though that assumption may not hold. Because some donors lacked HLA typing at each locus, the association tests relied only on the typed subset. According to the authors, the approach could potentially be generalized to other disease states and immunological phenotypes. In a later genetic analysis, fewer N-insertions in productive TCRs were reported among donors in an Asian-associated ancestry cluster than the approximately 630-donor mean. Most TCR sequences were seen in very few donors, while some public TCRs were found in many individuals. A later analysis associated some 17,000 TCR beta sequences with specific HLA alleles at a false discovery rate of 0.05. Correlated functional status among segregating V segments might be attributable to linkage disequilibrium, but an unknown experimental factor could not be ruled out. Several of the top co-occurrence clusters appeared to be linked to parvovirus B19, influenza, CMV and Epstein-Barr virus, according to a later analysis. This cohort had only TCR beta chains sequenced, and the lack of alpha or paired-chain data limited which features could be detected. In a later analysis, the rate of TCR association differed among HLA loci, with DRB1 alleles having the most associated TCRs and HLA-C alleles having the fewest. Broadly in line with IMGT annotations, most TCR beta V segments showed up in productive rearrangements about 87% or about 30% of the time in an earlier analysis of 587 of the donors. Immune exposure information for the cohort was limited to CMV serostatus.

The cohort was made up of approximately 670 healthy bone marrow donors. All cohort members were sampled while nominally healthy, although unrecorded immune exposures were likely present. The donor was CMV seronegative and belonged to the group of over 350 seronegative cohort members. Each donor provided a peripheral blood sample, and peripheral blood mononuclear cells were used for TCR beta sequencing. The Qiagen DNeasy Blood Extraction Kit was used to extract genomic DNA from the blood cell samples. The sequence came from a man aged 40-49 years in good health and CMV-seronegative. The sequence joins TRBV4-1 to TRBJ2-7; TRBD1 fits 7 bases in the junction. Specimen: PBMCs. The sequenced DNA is TGCGCCAGCAGCCAAGGGGTCCAGGGGGAGTACGAGCAGTACTTC. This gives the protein CASSQGVQGEYEQYF.